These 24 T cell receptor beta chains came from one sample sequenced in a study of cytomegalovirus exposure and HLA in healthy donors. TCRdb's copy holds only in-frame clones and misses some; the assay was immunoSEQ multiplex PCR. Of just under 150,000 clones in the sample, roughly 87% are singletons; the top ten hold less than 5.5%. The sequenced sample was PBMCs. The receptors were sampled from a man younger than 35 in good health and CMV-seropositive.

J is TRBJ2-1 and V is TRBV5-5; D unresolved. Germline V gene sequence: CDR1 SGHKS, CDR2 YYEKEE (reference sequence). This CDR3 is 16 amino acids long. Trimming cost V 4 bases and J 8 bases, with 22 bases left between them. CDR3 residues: CASSHPYRLYADEQFF. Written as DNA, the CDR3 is TGTGCCAGCAGCCATCCTTACCGCCTTTACGCGGATGAGCAGTTCTTC.

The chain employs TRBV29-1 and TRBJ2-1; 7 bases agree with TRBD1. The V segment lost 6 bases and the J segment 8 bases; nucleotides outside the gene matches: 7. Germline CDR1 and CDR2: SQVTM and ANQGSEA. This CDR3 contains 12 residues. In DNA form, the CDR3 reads TGCAGCGTAAGGACAGGTTGGGATGAGCAGTTCTTC. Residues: CSVRTGWDEQFF.

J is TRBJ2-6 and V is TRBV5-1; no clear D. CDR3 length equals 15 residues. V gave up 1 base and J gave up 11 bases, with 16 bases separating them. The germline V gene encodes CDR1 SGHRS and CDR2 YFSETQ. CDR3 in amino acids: CASSLRQPSVDVLTF. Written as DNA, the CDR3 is TGCGCCAGCAGCTTGCGGCAGCCCAGCGTCGACGTCCTGACTTTC.

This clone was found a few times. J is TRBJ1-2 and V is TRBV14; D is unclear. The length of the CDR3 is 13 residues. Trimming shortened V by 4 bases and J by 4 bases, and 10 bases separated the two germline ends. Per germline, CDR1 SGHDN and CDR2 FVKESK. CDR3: CASSLVSSYGYTF. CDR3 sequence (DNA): TGTGCCAGCAGCCTCGTTTCCAGCTATGGCTACACCTTC.

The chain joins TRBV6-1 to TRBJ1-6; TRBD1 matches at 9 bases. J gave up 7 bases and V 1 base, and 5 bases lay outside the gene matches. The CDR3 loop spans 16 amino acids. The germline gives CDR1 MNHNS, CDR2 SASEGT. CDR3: CASSEGWTGANSPLHF. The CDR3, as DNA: TGTGCCAGCAGTGAAGGGTGGACAGGGGCAAATTCACCCCTCCACTTT.

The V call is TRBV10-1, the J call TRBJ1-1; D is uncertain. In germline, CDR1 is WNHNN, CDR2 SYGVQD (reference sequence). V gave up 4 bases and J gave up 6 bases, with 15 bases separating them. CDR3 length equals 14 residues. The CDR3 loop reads CASSATRTSAEAFF. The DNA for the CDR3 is TGCGCCAGCAGTGCGACCAGAACGAGCGCTGAAGCTTTCTTT.

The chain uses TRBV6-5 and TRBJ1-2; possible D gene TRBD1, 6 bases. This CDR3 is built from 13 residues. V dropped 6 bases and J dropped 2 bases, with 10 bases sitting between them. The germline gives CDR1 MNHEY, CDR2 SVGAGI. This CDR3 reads CASSWDINYGYTF. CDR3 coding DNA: TGTGCCAGCAGCTGGGACATAAACTATGGCTACACCTTC.

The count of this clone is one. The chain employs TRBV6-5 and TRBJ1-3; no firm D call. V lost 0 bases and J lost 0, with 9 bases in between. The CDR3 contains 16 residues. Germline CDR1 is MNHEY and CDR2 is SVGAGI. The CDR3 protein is CASSYSAAASGNTIYF. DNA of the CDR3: TGTGCCAGCAGTTACTCTGCGGCGGCCTCTGGAAACACCATATATTTT.

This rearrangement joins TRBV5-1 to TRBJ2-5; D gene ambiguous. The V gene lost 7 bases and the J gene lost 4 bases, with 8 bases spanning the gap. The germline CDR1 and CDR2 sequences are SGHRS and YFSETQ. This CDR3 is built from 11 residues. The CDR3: CASARRETQYF. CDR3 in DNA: TGCGCCAGCGCCCGGAGAGAGACCCAGTACTTC.

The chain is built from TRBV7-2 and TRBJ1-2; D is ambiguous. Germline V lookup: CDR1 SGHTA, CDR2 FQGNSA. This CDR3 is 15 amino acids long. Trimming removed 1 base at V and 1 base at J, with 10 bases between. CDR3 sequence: CASSLGAAFNYGYTF. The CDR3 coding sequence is TGTGCCAGCAGCTTAGGGGCAGCATTTAACTATGGCTACACCTTC. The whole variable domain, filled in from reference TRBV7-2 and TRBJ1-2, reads GAGVSQSPSNKVTEKGKDVELRCDPISGHTALYWYRQSLGQGLEFLIYFQGNSAPDKSGLPSDRFSAERTGGSVSTLTIQRTQQEDSAVYLCASSLGAAFNYGYTFGSGTRLTVV.

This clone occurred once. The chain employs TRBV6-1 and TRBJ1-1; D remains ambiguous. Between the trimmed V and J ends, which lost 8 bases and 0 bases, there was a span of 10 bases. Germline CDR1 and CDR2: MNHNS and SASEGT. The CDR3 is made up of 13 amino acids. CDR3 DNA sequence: TGTGCCAGCGGCTCCGGGATGAACACTGAAGCTTTCTTT. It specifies CASGSGMNTEAFF.

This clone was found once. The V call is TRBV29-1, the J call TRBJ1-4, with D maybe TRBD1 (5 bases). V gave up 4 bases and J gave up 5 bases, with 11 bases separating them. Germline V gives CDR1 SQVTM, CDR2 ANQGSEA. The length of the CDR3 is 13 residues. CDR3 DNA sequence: TGCAGCGTTGGGGGCCAAGAAAATGAAAAACTGTTTTTT. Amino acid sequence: CSVGGQENEKLFF. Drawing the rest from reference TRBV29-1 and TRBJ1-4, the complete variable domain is SAVISQKPSRDICQRGTSLTIQCQVDSQVTMMFWYRQQPGQSLTLIATANQGSEATYESGFVIDKFPISRPNLTFSTLTVSNMSPEDSSIYLCSVGGQENEKLFFGSGTQLSVL.

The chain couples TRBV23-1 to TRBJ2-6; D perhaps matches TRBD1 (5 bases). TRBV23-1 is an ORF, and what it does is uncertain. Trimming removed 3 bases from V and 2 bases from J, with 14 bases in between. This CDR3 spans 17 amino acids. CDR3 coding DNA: TGCGCCAGCAGTCATGGGGCAGAAGGACCTGGGGCCAACGTCCTGACTTTC. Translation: CASSHGAEGPGANVLTF.

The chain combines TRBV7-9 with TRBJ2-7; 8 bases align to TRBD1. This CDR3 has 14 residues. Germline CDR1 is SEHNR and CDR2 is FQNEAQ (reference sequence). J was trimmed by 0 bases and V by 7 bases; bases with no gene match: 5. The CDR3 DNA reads TGTGCCAGCATGGACAGGGCTATCTCCTACGAGCAGTACTTC. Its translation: CASMDRAISYEQYF.

The CDR3 loop reads CASSQERTEANYGYTF. For the CDR3, the DNA is TGCGCCAGCAGCCAAGAGCGGACGGAGGCTAACTATGGCTACACCTTC. The rearrangement links TRBV4-1 to TRBJ1-2, with D unresolved. The CDR3 has 16 amino acids. CDR1 is MGHRA, CDR2 YSYEKL, per germline. Trimming removed 0 bases at V and 0 bases at J, with 11 bases between.

CDR3 region: CASSLDSFTGELFF. CDR3 DNA sequence: TGTGCCAGCAGCCTGGACAGTTTCACCGGGGAGCTGTTTTTT. This chain links TRBV4-2 with TRBJ2-2, with D possibly being TRBD1 (6 bases). The CDR3 length is 14 residues. V was cut by 4 bases and J by 4 bases, with 10 bases left in between. The germline gives CDR1 LGHNA, CDR2 YNFKEQ.

CDR3 nucleotides: TGTGCCAGCAGTGTCATACAGAACACTGAAGCTTTCTTT. Protein sequence: CASSVIQNTEAFF. The chain has TRBV6-1 and TRBJ1-1; D is unclear. There are 13 residues in the CDR3. The V gene lost 4 bases and the J gene lost 1 base, with 7 bases spanning the gap. The V gene's germline CDR1 is MNHNS and CDR2 SASEGT.

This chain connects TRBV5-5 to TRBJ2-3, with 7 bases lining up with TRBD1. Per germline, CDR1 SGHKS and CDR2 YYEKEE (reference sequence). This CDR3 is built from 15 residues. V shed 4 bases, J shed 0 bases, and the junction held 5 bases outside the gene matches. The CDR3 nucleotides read TGTGCCAGCAGCATCGGGACAGCGAGCACAGATACGCAGTATTTT. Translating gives CASSIGTASTDTQYF.

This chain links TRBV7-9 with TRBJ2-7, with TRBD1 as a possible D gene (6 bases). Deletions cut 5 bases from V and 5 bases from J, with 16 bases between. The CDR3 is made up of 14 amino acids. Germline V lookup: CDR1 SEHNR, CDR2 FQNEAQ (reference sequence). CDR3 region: CASSPGTGSHEQYF. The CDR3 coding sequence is TGTGCCAGCAGCCCCGGTACAGGGAGCCACGAGCAGTACTTC.

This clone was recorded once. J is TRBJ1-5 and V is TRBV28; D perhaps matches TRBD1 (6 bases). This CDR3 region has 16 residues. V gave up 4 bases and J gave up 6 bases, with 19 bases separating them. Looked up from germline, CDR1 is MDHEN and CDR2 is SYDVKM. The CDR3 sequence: CASSSPPRDKGQPQHF. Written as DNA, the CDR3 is TGTGCCAGCAGTTCCCCCCCCCGGGACAAAGGTCAGCCCCAGCATTTT.

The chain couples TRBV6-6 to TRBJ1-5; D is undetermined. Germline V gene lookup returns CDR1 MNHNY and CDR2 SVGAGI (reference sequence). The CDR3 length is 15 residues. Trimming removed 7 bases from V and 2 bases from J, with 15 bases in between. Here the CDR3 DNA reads TGTGCCAGCACCCCCGTCCGAGTGGGCAATCAGCCCCAGCATTTT. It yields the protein CASTPVRVGNQPQHF.

The CDR3 nucleotides are TGTGCCAGCAGCTTAGCCCAGGCCCACGAGCAGTACTTC. This encodes CASSLAQAHEQYF. This rearrangement joins TRBV11-2 to TRBJ2-7; D is unresolved. Germline CDR1 and CDR2: SGHAT and FQNNGV. The CDR3 has 13 residues. The ends were cut back, 1 base at V and 5 bases at J, with 9 bases in the middle.

The CDR3 region is CASSFLTMGTEAFF. CDR3 sequence (DNA): TGTGCCAGCAGCTTCCTGACAATGGGCACTGAAGCTTTCTTT. The chain joins TRBV5-6 to TRBJ1-1; D is ambiguous. This CDR3 is 14 amino acids long. Looked up from germline, CDR1 is SGHDT and CDR2 is YYEEEE. V lost 2 bases and J 4 bases, leaving 12 bases between the germline ends.

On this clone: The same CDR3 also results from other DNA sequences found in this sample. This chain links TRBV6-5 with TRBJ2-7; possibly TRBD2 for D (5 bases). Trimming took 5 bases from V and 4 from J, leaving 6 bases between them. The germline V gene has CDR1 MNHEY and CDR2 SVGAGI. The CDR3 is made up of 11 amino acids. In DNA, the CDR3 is TGTGCCAGCAGTCGGGATTACGAGCAGTACTTC. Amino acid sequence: CASSRDYEQYF.